The count of the clone carrying this TCR beta chain is one. The table came from immunoSEQ multiplex PCR; TCRdb's copy has only in-frame clones and leaves some out. The table lists under 35,000 clones, roughly nine tenths of them singletons, with 5% to 7% in the top ten. The data belong to a study of blood T cell repertoires in COVID-19. The CDR3 contains 15 residues. Germline V CDR1 and CDR2: MNHNY, SVGAGI (reference sequence). Germline trimming cut 2 bases from V and 4 bases from J; bases unmatched to any gene: 3. Sequenced: peripheral blood. The sequence came from a human donor in a cohort sampled during active COVID-19. V gene TRBV6-6 combines with J gene TRBJ2-3; 10 nucleotides match TRBD1. CDR3 bases: TGTGCCAGCAGTTACCAAGGACAGGGGGCAGATACGCAGTATTTT. Its protein is CASSYQGQGADTQYF.